The present entry profiles one T cell receptor (beta chain) with its context. This CDR3 has 15 amino acids. V shed 8 bases, J shed 6 bases, and the junction held 10 bases outside the gene matches. CDR1 and CDR2 (germline): SNHLY, FYNNEI. The sample belongs to a study of blood T cell repertoires in COVID-19. Study details: Samples representing acute and convalescent COVID-19 were sourced from the United States, Italy and Spain.

Measured with immunoSEQ multiplex PCR; TCRdb has only the in-frame clones, and not every one. Of 25,000 to 35,000 clones in the sample, 86% are singletons; the top ten hold about a quarter. Source material: peripheral blood. The clonotype comes from a human donor with active COVID-19. The donor label of this sample is uncertain. The V and J genes are TRBV2 and TRBJ1-5, with 10 bases aligning to TRBD1. The CDR3 region is CASAPGTGERQPQHF. CDR3 in DNA: TGTGCCAGCGCCCCCGGGACAGGGGAGCGTCAGCCCCAGCATTTT.